One and the same sample provided the 8 T cell receptor beta chains below, sequenced in a study of blood T cell repertoires in COVID-19 (dated by TCRdb to 2018 to 2020). The library relied on the immunoSEQ multiplex PCR assay. Sourced from immuneACCESS, this table was stored by TCRdb with only in-frame sequences that have V and J called. A share of the clones is absent; for the studies checked, an unresolved V gene accounts for under half, and the remainder has no known explanation. The sample table holds more than 350,000 clones, of which approximately 89% were seen once. 10% of the sample belongs to the ten largest clones. The sequencing sample was made of peripheral blood. Receptors originate from a woman in her twenties or thirties with COVID-19, enrolled during active disease.

This sequence joins TRBV19 and TRBJ2-7; D ambiguous. Trimming cost V 3 bases and J 0 bases, with 12 bases left between them. Germline V gene data show CDR1 as LNHDA and CDR2 as SQIVND (reference sequence). CDR3 length equals 15 residues. The CDR3 loop reads CASSIVAESSYEQYF. The CDR3 nucleotides read TGTGCCAGTAGTATCGTTGCGGAGAGCTCCTACGAGCAGTACTTC.

The chain combines TRBV19 with TRBJ2-3; 13 nucleotides align to TRBD2. The CDR3 spans 15 residues. The trim removed 7 bases at V and 3 bases at J, leaving 4 bases unmatched. In germline, CDR1 is LNHDA, CDR2 SQIVND (reference sequence). As DNA, the CDR3 is TGTGCCAGTACCACTAGCGGGAGGGAAACAGATACGCAGTATTTT. It specifies CASTTSGRETDTQYF.

The chain combines TRBV19 with TRBJ1-5, with a weak D call TRBD1 (6 bases). V was shortened by 7 bases and J by 2 bases, with 15 bases between the two germline ends. Looked up from germline, CDR1 is LNHDA and CDR2 is SQIVND (reference sequence). CDR3 length equals 15 residues. CDR3 sequence: CASTHEWGRNQPQHF. For the CDR3, the DNA is TGTGCCAGTACCCATGAATGGGGGCGCAATCAGCCCCAGCATTTT.

Only a few counts were recorded for this clone. The chain recombines TRBV30 with TRBJ1-6, with TRBD1 matching 9 bases. CDR3 length equals 16 residues. The germline V gene encodes CDR1 GTSNPN and CDR2 SVGIG (reference sequence). The trim removed 3 bases at V and 8 bases at J, leaving 11 bases unmatched. CDR3: CAWSPVGQGVYSPLHF. The DNA of the CDR3 is TGTGCCTGGAGCCCAGTGGGACAGGGAGTCTATTCACCCCTCCACTTT.

This chain connects TRBV18 to TRBJ2-6; 10 bases map to TRBD2. CDR3 size: 18 residues. In germline, CDR1 is KGHSH, CDR2 LQKENI. Trimming took 3 bases from V and 1 from J; bases not matched to a gene: 6. The CDR3 nucleotides read TGTGCCAGCTCACCGAAGGCTAGCGGGAGTTCTGGGGCCAACGTCCTGACTTTC. It is translated as CASSPKASGSSGANVLTF.

J is TRBJ2-1 and V is TRBV11-3, with 10 nucleotides matching TRBD2. The CDR3 is 16 residues long. Unmatched junction bases numbered 11, after V lost 5 bases and J lost 7 bases. CDR1 and CDR2 from the germline V gene are SGHNT and YENEEA. The CDR3 DNA reads as TGTGCCAGCAGCCCTTCGGGCCAGCGGGAGGGGAATGAGCAGTTCTTC. Amino acids: CASSPSGQREGNEQFF.

This sequence joins TRBV18 and TRBJ2-5; 7 nucleotides line up with TRBD1. The CDR3 runs 14 residues. The J segment lost 2 bases and the V segment lost 5 bases, leaving 5 bases of the junction unmatched. Germline assignment: CDR1 KGHSH and CDR2 LQKENI. The CDR3 is CASSARDRQETQYF. The CDR3 nucleotides are TGTGCCAGCTCAGCCCGGGACAGACAAGAGACCCAGTACTTC.

V is TRBV7-2 and J is TRBJ1-2; D not resolved. The CDR3 consists of 13 residues. Deletions cut 1 base from V and 2 bases from J, with 5 bases between. Germline loops: CDR1 SGHTA, CDR2 FQGNSA. CDR3 region: CASSLGPNYGYTF. The CDR3 DNA follows: TGTGCCAGCAGCTTAGGGCCGAACTATGGCTACACCTTC.